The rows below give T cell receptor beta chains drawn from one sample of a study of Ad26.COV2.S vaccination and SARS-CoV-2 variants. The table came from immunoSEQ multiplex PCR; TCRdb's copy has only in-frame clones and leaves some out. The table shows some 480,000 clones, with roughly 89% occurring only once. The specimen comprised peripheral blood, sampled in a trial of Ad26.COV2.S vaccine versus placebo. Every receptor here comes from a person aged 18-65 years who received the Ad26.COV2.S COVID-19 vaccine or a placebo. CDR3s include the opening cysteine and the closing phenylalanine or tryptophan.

CASSSTQGGSYNEQFF	TRBV7-9	TRBJ2-1
CASSPTDAGNTIYF	TRBV7-6	TRBJ1-3
CASSLVGSRAGSEAFF	TRBV28	TRBJ1-1
CASSSSDPATVVAQFF	TRBV27	TRBJ2-1
CASSQDRSAQVTYGYTF	TRBV4-2	TRBJ1-2
CASSWDIAGTGETQYF	TRBV5-8	TRBJ2-5
CASSLIAGTSYEQYF	TRBV11-1	TRBJ2-7
CASSQDKNRGLGGYTF	TRBV14	TRBJ1-2
CASSPRTYPPNEQFF	TRBV5-6	TRBJ2-1
CAWSVRGNDSPLHF	TRBV30	TRBJ1-6
CAWRHKAAGNTIYF	TRBV30	TRBJ1-3
CASSLTGELFF	TRBV7-3	TRBJ2-2
CASSFRTGATNEKLFF	TRBV7-9	TRBJ1-4
CSVGFGGPEAFF	TRBV29-1	TRBJ1-1
CGLAGIDTQYF	TRBV19	TRBJ2-3
CASSHGLAGANTGELFF	TRBV4-2	TRBJ2-2
CASSYGAGRQPQHF	TRBV6-2/TRBV6-3	TRBJ1-5
CATSDFTGQGYTF	TRBV24-1	TRBJ1-2
CSVVGGADYGYTF	TRBV29-1	TRBJ1-2
CASSLTQGTWSLAGELFF	TRBV19	TRBJ2-2
CASSFPSAGETQYF	TRBV7-8	TRBJ2-5
CASSAGSNYGYTF	TRBV9	TRBJ1-2
CATSREDSSYNEQFF	TRBV15	TRBJ2-1